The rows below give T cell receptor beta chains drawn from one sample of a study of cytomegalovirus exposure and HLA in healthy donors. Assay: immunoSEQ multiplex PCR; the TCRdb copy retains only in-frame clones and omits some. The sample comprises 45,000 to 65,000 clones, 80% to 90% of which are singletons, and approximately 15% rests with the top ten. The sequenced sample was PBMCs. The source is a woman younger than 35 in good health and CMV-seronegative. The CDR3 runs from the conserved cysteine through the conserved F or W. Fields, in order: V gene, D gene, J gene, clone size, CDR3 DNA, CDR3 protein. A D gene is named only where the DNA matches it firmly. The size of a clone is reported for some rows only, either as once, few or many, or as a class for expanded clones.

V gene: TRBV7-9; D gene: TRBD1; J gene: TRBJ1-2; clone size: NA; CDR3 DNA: TGTGCCAGCAGAGACGACAGGGACTATGGCTACACCTTC; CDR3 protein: CASRDDRDYGYTF
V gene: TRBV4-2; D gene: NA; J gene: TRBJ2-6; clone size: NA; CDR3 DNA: TGTGCCAGCAGCCAAGCCCGCAGGCTCTCTGGGGCCAACGTCCTGACTTTC; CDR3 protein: CASSQARRLSGANVLTF
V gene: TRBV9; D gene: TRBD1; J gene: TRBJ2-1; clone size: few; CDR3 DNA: TGTGCCAGCAGCCCCTGGGGGGACAGGGGGCTAAATGAGCAGTTCTTC; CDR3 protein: CASSPWGDRGLNEQFF
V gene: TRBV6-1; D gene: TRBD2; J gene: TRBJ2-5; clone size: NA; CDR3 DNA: TGTGCCAGCAGTGCGGCTAGCGGGGCACTACAAGAGACCCAGTACTTC; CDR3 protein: CASSAASGALQETQYF
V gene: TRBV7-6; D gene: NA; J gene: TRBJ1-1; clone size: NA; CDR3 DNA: TGTGCCAGCAGCTTAGAGACAGAGATGAACACTGAAGCTTTCTTT; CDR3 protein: CASSLETEMNTEAFF
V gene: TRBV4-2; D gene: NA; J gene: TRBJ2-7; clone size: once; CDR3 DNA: TGTGCCAGCAGCCAAGATTTCGGGGGAACCACCTACGAGCAGTACTTC; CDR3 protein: CASSQDFGGTTYEQYF
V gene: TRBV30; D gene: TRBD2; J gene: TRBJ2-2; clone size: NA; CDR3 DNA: TGTGCCCTTGCGGGGGGCAGGACCGGGGAGCTGTTTTTT; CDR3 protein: CALAGGRTGELFF
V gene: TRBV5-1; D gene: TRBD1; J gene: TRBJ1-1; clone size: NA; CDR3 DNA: TGCGCCAGCAGCCCGGACAGGGAGGGAAACACTGAAGCTTTCTTT; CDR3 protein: CASSPDREGNTEAFF
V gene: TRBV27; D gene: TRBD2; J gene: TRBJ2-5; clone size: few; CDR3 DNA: TGTGCCAGCAGTGCAGGGGGACTAGCGGTAGAGACCCAGTACTTC; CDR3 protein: CASSAGGLAVETQYF
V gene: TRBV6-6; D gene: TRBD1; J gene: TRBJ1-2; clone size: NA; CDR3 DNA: TGTGCCAACAGTTACATCACAGGGGACTATGGCTACACCTTC; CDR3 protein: CANSYITGDYGYTF
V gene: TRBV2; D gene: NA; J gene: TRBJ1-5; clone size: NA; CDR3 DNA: TGTGCCAGCAGTCTAAGCGGGGAAGCGCCCCAGCCCCAGCATTTT; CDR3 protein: CASSLSGEAPQPQHF
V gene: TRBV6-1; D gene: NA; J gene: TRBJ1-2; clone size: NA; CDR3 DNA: TGTGCCAGCAGTTTGAGGACAGCGAACTATGGCTACACCTTC; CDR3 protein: CASSLRTANYGYTF
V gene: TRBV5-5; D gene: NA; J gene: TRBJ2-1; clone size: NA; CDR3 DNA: TGTGCCAGCAGCCGCAGCACAGGGCCCTACAATGAGCAGTTCTTC; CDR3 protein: CASSRSTGPYNEQFF
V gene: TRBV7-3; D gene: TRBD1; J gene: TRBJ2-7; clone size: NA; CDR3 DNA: TGTGCCAGCAGTTTTCCTTGGACAGGGATGGGGTTTTACGAGCAGTACTTC; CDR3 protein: CASSFPWTGMGFYEQYF
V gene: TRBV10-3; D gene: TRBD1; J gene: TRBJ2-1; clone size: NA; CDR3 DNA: TGTGCCATCAGTGACTCCAAGGGACAGGCCTACAATGAGCAGTTCTTC; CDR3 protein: CAISDSKGQAYNEQFF
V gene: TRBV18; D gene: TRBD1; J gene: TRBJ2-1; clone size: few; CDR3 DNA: TGTGCCAGCTCACGGGGACAGGGTGTTTTCAATGAGCAGTTCTTC; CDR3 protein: CASSRGQGVFNEQFF
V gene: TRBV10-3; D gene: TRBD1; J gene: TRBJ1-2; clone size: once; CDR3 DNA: TGTGCCATCTCAACAGGGGGCGGGTTTGATGGCTACACCTTC; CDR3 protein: CAISTGGGFDGYTF
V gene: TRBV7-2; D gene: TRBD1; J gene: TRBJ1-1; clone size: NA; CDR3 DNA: TGTGCCAGCAGCCGCGACAGGGTAGGAAACACTGAAGCTTTCTTT; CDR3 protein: CASSRDRVGNTEAFF
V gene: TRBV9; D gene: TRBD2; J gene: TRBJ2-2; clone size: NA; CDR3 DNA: TGTGCCAGCAGCGGACTCGCGGGAGGAACCGGGGAGCTGTTTTTT; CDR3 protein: CASSGLAGGTGELFF
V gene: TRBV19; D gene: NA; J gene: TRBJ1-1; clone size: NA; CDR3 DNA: TGTGCCAGTAGTGCCCCCTTGGGGCTGAACACTGAAGCTTTCTTT; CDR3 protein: CASSAPLGLNTEAFF
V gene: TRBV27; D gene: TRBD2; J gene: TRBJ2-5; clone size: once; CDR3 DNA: TGTGCCAGCACCATGACTAGCGGGGGTTCGGAGACCCAGTACTTC; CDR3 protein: CASTMTSGGSETQYF
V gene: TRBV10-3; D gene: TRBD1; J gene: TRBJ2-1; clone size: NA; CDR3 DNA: TGTGCCATCAAAGGGGGACAGGGTCTGAATGAGCAGTTCTTC; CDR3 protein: CAIKGGQGLNEQFF
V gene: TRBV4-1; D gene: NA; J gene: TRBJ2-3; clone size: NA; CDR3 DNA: TGCGCCAGCAGCCAATCGTGGGTAGCTAGGACGCAGTATTTT; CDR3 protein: CASSQSWVARTQYF
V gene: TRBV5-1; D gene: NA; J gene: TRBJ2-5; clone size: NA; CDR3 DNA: TGCGCCAGCAGTAAGGGAGAGGCTCGGGAGACCCAGTACTTC; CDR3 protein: CASSKGEARETQYF
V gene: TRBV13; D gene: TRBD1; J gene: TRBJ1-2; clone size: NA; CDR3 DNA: TGTGCCAGCGGGAAGACAGGGTCCTATGGCTACACCTTC; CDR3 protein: CASGKTGSYGYTF
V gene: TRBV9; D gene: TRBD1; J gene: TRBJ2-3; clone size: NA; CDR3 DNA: TGTGCCAGCAGCAAGAGGGAAGGGGGCGCAGCAGATACGCAGTATTTT; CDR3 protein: CASSKREGGAADTQYF
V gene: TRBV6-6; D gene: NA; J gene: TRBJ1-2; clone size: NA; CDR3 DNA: TGTGCCAGCAGCCCTCCGGGAGTGTACAACTATGGCTACACCTTC; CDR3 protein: CASSPPGVYNYGYTF
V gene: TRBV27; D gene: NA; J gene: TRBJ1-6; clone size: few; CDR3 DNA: TGTGCCAGCAGTAGAAGACAGGCTCATCCCCTTAATTCACCCCTCCACTTT; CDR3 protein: CASSRRQAHPLNSPLHF
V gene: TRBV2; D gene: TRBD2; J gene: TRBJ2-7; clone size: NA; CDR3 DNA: TGTGCCAGCAGTGAAGGGGGGGAGGGTTCCTACGAGCAGTACTTC; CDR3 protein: CASSEGGEGSYEQYF
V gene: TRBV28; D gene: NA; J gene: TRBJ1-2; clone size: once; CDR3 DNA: TGTGCCACAAGACGGGGGGGCGGCTATGGCTACACCTTC; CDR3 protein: CATRRGGGYGYTF
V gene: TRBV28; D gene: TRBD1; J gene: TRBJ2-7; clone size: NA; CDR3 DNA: TGTGCCAGCAGTTCTTGGGGGCCGGGACAGAGCTACGAGCAGTACTTC; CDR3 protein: CASSSWGPGQSYEQYF
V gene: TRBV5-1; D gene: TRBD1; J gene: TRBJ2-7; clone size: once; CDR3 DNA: TGCGCCAGCAGCCCGGGACAGGGGGCCTACGAGCAGTACTTC; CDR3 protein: CASSPGQGAYEQYF
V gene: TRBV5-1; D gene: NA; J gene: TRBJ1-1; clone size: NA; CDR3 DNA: TGCGCCAGCAGCGACCATGCGGTTATGAACACTGAAGCTTTCTTT; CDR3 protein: CASSDHAVMNTEAFF
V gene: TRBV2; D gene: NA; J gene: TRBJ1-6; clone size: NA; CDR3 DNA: TGTGCCAGCAGTGAATGGCTTCACCCCCTCCACTTT; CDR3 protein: CASSEWLHPLHF
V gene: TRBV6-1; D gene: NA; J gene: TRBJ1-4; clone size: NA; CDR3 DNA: TGTGCCAGCAGTGACGGGTCAACTAATGAAAAACTGTTTTTT; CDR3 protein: CASSDGSTNEKLFF
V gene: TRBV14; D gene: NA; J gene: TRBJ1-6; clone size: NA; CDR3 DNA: TGTGCCAGCAGCGCCAGACAGTTTTTCGGAAATTCACCCCTCCACTTT; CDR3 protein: CASSARQFFGNSPLHF
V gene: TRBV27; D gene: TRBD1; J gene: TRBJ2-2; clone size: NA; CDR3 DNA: TGTGCCAGCAGTACCTCCGGGACAGGGTTTCGCGGGGAGCTGTTTTTT; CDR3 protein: CASSTSGTGFRGELFF
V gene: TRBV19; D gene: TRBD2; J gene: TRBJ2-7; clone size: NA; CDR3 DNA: TGTGCCAGTAGTATAACAGGACTAGCTCGAGAGCAGTACTTC; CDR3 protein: CASSITGLAREQYF
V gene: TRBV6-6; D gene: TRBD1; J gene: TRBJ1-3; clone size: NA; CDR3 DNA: TGTGCCAGCAGTTGGGACAGGGCAAGCGGAAACACCATATATTTT; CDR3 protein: CASSWDRASGNTIYF
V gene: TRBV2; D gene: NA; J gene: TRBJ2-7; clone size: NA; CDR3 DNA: TGTGCCAGCAGTGAAGCGAGAGGGAGCTCCTACGAGCAGTACTTC; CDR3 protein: CASSEARGSSYEQYF
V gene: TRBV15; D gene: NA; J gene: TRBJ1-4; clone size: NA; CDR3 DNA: TGTGCCACCAGCAGAGAGAGCGGGTTTGAAAAACTGTTTTTT; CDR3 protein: CATSRESGFEKLFF
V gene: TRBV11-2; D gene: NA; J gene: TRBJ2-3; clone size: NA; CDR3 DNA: TGTGCCAGCAGATTCCTGCGGGGCAGGGGGGATACGCAGTATTTT; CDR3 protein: CASRFLRGRGDTQYF
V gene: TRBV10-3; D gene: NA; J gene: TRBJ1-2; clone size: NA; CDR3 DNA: TGTGCCCTAAGGACAGAACTTAACTATGGCTACACCTTC; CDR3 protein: CALRTELNYGYTF
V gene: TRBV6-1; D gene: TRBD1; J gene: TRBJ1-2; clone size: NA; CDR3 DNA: TGTGCCAGCAGTGAACCGGGACAGAGCACCACCTTC; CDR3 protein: CASSEPGQSTTF
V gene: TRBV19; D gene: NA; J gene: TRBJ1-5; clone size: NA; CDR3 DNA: TGTGCCAGTAGTGAGGGCGGCGGGATTCAGCCCCAGCATTTT; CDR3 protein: CASSEGGGIQPQHF
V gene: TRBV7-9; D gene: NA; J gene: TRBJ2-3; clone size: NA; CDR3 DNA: TGTGCCAGCAGCTTAGTCAAGGTGGGGCGAGCTAGCACAGATACGCAGTATTTT; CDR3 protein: CASSLVKVGRASTDTQYF
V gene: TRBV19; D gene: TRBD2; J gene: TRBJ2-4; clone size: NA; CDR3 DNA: TGTGCCAGTAGCCTCCGGGGGGGCAAAAACATTCAGTACTTC; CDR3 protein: CASSLRGGKNIQYF
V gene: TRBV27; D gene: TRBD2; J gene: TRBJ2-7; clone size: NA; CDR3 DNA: TGTGCCAGCAGTTTGTCGACTAGCGGAAGCTCCTACGAGCAGTACTTC; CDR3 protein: CASSLSTSGSSYEQYF
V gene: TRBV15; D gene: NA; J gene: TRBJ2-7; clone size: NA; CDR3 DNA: TGTGCCACCAGCATCGATTCGGGGGCCTACGAGCAGTACTTC; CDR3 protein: CATSIDSGAYEQYF
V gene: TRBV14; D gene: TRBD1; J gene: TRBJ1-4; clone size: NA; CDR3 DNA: TGTGCCAGCAGCCAAGTAACAGGGGGTAATGAAAAACTGTTTTTT; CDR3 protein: CASSQVTGGNEKLFF
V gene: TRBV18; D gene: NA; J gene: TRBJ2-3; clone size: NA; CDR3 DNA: TGTGCCAGCTCACCACCGGGGCTGGCGGGCACAGATACGCAGTATTTT; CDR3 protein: CASSPPGLAGTDTQYF
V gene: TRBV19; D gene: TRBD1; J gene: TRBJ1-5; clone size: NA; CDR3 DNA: TGTGCCAGTAGTCGCCCTCAGGGGGCGCAGCGTCAGCCCCAGCATTTT; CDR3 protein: CASSRPQGAQRQPQHF